Following are 5 T cell receptor beta chains from one sample sequenced in a study of CD8 T cells in Susac syndrome. When the RNA was reverse transcribed, random hexamers were used with an input of about 0.5 to 1 ug. Via MiXCR, TCRdb re-called the immunoSEQ multiplex PCR reads, giving one row per CDR3 protein. The sample records under 200,000 distinct CDR3 sequences, about 91% being singletons. The sample consisted of CD4+ T cells from PBMCs. The origin of the receptors is a human donor with Susac syndrome.

The chain recombines TRBV13 with TRBJ1-5, with D possibly TRBD1 on 5 matching bases. The CDR3 loop spans 16 amino acids. The germline CDR1 and CDR2 sequences are PRHDT and FYEKMQ (reference sequence). V was shortened by 0 bases and J by 7 bases, with 16 bases between the two germline ends. The CDR3 loop reads CASSLGYLGRGQPQHF. CDR3 bases: TGTGCCAGCAGCTTAGGCTATCTTGGTAGGGGCCAGCCCCAGCATTTT.

This clonotype was recorded a few times. The chain has TRBV6-1 and TRBJ1-1, with 10 bases matching TRBD1. The V and J ends lost 7 bases and 6 bases, in that order; junction bases with no gene match: 5. The CDR3 runs 13 residues. The V gene's germline CDR1 is MNHNS and CDR2 SASEGT. The CDR3 sequence is CASTLGTGAEAFF. DNA for the CDR3: TGTGCCAGCACCCTTGGGACAGGGGCTGAAGCTTTCTTT.

The table lists this clonotype with a count of one. This chain connects TRBV6-2 or TRBV6-3 to TRBJ2-7; D remains ambiguous. V lost 0 bases to trimming and J lost 0 bases, with 9 bases between them. This CDR3 contains 15 residues. Germline V gene data show CDR1 as MNHEY and CDR2 as SVGEGT. Here the CDR3 reads CASSYSTRNSYEQYF. Here the CDR3 DNA reads TGTGCCAGCAGTTACTCGACGCGGAACTCCTACGAGCAGTACTTC.

The chain combines TRBV3-1 with TRBJ1-1; 7 bases match TRBD1. The trim removed 3 bases at V and 1 base at J, leaving 5 bases unmatched. Germline values: CDR1 LGHDT, CDR2 YNNKEL (reference sequence). This CDR3 contains 15 residues. CDR3 DNA: TGTGCCAGCAGCCAGAGGGGACAGAGGAACACTGAAGCTTTCTTT. It encodes CASSQRGQRNTEAFF.

The V gene is TRBV20-1, the J gene TRBJ2-1; 9 bases are a match to TRBD1. The ends lost 0 bases at V and 10 bases at J; junction bases unmatched: 10. Germline loops: CDR1 DFQATT, CDR2 SNEGSKA (reference sequence). This CDR3 spans 15 amino acids. This CDR3 reads CSARDYGTGLKEQFF. The CDR3 DNA reads TGCAGTGCTAGAGATTATGGGACAGGGTTAAAGGAGCAGTTCTTC.